Each of the 8 T cell receptor beta chains below was sequenced from the same sample in a study of blood T cell repertoires in COVID-19. TCRdb's table, derived via immunoSEQ multiplex PCR, lists solely in-frame clones and lacks some. This sample has over 30,000 clones; 65% to 85% occur once, and the top ten carry 25% to 35%. Sequenced input: peripheral blood. The origin of the receptors is a man of 80 years or more with active or convalescent COVID-19.

The chain joins TRBV4-3 to TRBJ2-3, with D possibly being TRBD2 (5 bases). Trimming shortened V by 2 bases and J by 5 bases, and 14 bases separated the two germline ends. This CDR3 is 15 amino acids long. Germline V gives CDR1 LGHNA, CDR2 YSLEER. The CDR3, as DNA: TGCGCCAGCAGCCAAAGGTTGTCGCGGGTAGATACGCAGTATTTT. This gives the protein CASSQRLSRVDTQYF.

This rearrangement joins TRBV11-3 to TRBJ2-3, with 12 bases identical to TRBD2. Germline V gene data show CDR1 as SGHNT and CDR2 as YENEEA. After removal of 5 bases from V and 7 bases from J, the junction contained 4 bases not matched to a gene. The CDR3 contains 14 residues. The CDR3 region has the DNA TGTGCCAGCAGCCCGACTAGCGGGGGAAATACGCAGTATTTT. Protein sequence: CASSPTSGGNTQYF.

The V and J genes are TRBV12-3 or TRBV12-4 and TRBJ1-5; no clear D. The V and J ends lost 3 bases and 4 bases respectively, with 7 bases between them. The CDR3 consists of 13 residues. The DNA for the CDR3 is TGTGCCAGCAGTTTGGGAGAGAATCAGCCCCAGCATTTT. It codes for CASSLGENQPQHF.

This rearrangement joins TRBV11-3 to TRBJ2-1, with D tentatively TRBD2 (6 bases). Germline CDR1 and CDR2: SGHNT and YENEEA. Trimming left V 6 bases short and J 14 bases short, with 32 bases between. The CDR3 has 17 residues. The CDR3 loop reads CASRADAGVYSTWGEFF. DNA of the CDR3: TGTGCCAGCAGGGCCGACGCCGGGGTATACTCTACTTGGGGGGAGTTCTTC.

The chain uses TRBV18 and TRBJ2-3; D unclear. Germline V gene lookup returns CDR1 KGHSH and CDR2 LQKENI. V was trimmed by 0 bases and J by 5 bases, leaving 12 bases between them. The CDR3 covers 15 residues. The CDR3 coding sequence is TGTGCCAGCTCACCACCTGGTGCCTGGCAAGATACGCAGTATTTT. Translated: CASSPPGAWQDTQYF.

J is TRBJ2-2 and V is TRBV7-9; TRBD1 aligns across 10 bases. Germline V gene lookup returns CDR1 SEHNR and CDR2 FQNEAQ (reference sequence). With 3 bases clipped from V and 3 bases from J, the junction kept 4 bases outside the gene matches. This CDR3 comprises 16 residues. The CDR3 loop reads CASSFRQGADTGELFF. The CDR3 nucleotides read TGTGCCAGCAGCTTTCGACAGGGGGCGGACACCGGGGAGCTGTTTTTT. Full variable domain (outside the CDR3, taken from reference TRBV7-9 and TRBJ2-2): DTGVSQNPRHKITKRGQNVTFRCDPISEHNRLYWYRQTLGQGPEFLTYFQNEAQLEKSRLLSDRFSAERPKGSFSTLEIQRTEQGDSAMYLCASSFRQGADTGELFFGEGSRLTVL.

The table lists this clone with a few counts. This chain connects TRBV7-9 to TRBJ1-1, with D perhaps matching TRBD1 (5 bases). Trimming removed 6 bases at V and 1 base at J, with 12 bases between. The CDR3 loop spans 14 amino acids. The germline V gene has CDR1 SEHNR and CDR2 FQNEAQ (reference sequence). This CDR3 is CASSPRQTNTEAFF. The CDR3 DNA reads TGTGCCAGCAGTCCTAGACAGACGAACACTGAAGCTTTCTTT.

The V and J genes are TRBV30 and TRBJ2-7; 9 bases are a match to TRBD2. Unmatched junction bases numbered 8, after V lost 2 bases and J lost 3 bases. In germline, CDR1 is GTSNPN, CDR2 SVGIG (reference sequence). The CDR3 spans 15 residues. The CDR3 nucleotides are TGTGCCTGGAGTTTAGGGCGGGAGGGGGTCTACGAGCAGTACTTC. Amino acid sequence: CAWSLGREGVYEQYF.